A selection of T cell receptor beta chains follows, all from one sample in a study of cytomegalovirus exposure and HLA in healthy donors. Produced via immunoSEQ multiplex PCR; TCRdb's table is partial and in-frame only. This sample has about 57,000 clones, with around 92% found just once. Sequences were obtained from PBMCs. The source is a woman younger than 30 in good health and CMV-seronegative. CDR3s include the opening cysteine and the closing phenylalanine or tryptophan. A D gene is named only where the DNA matches it firmly. Expanded clones are given a class, and other clones once, few, many or no size at all.

D	size	V	J	DNA	CDR3
-	-	TRBV4-1	TRBJ1-2	TGCGCCAGCAGCCAGGGGCCCATGCCGAAGCCTAACTATGGCTACACCTTC	CASSQGPMPKPNYGYTF
-	-	TRBV6-5	TRBJ1-6	TGTGCCAGCACGGACGGAGGTTCACCCCTCCACTTT	CASTDGGSPLHF
-	-	TRBV19	TRBJ2-3	TGTGCCAGTAGTATAGGTCTAGCGTCGGATACGCAGTATTTT	CASSIGLASDTQYF
-	-	TRBV28	TRBJ1-5	TGTGCCAGCATCTTCTCGGCAGGGGATCAGCCCCAGCATTTT	CASIFSAGDQPQHF
TRBD2	-	TRBV29-1	TRBJ2-3	TGCAGCGTTGAGAGGTGGGCTAGCGGGAGCAGTGATACGCAGTATTTT	CSVERWASGSSDTQYF
-	-	TRBV5-1	TRBJ1-2	TGCGCCAGCAGCTTGGTGGGGGGGCGCGATGGCTACACCTTC	CASSLVGGRDGYTF
-	-	TRBV28	TRBJ2-4	TGTGCCAGCAGTTTACTGACCTTCAGGGCCAAAAACATTCAGTACTTC	CASSLLTFRAKNIQYF
-	-	TRBV5-1	TRBJ2-1	TGCGCCAGCAGCTTGCTTCAGGGCCTGTTTACTAACAATGAGCAGTTCTTC	CASSLLQGLFTNNEQFF
TRBD1	-	TRBV7-9	TRBJ2-7	TGTGCCAGCAGCTTAGCGGGGACAGGGGACGAGCAGTACTTC	CASSLAGTGDEQYF
TRBD2	-	TRBV6-5	TRBJ2-1	TGTGCCAGCAGTTCAAGGACTAGCGGGACCAATGAGCAGTTCTTC	CASSSRTSGTNEQFF
TRBD1	-	TRBV5-1	TRBJ2-5	TGCGCCAGCAGCGTCCCCGGGACAGGGGTAGAGACCCAGTACTTC	CASSVPGTGVETQYF
-	-	TRBV5-5	TRBJ1-5	TGTGCCAGCAGCTTTTCTACTAGCAATCAGCCCCAGCATTTT	CASSFSTSNQPQHF
TRBD2	-	TRBV5-1	TRBJ2-7	TGCGCCAGCAGCGGTTCGGCCAGCGGGAGGACCTACGAGCAGTACTTC	CASSGSASGRTYEQYF
TRBD2	medium-sized	TRBV6-4	TRBJ2-3	TGTGCCAGCAGTGACTCTAGCGGGGGGGCCACAGATACGCAGTATTTT	CASSDSSGGATDTQYF
-	-	TRBV5-1	TRBJ2-1	TGCGCCAGCCACACTAGGGGGACCTACAATGAGCAGTTCTTC	CASHTRGTYNEQFF
-	-	TRBV27	TRBJ2-2	TGTGCCAGCAGTTTAAGGAGTGCCGGGGAGCTGTTTTTT	CASSLRSAGELFF
-	-	TRBV7-2	TRBJ1-1	TGTGCCAGCAGCCCGGACAGCTTGAACACTGAAGCTTTCTTT	CASSPDSLNTEAFF
-	-	TRBV19	TRBJ1-3	TGTGCCAGTAGTATCGGGCAGGGAAGAGCAATGGCCCATTTT	CASSIGQGRAMAHF
-	-	TRBV7-2	TRBJ2-3	TGTGCCAGCAGCCCCCGGGCGGGGACAGATACGCAGTATTTT	CASSPRAGTDTQYF
-	-	TRBV4-1	TRBJ1-4	TGCGCCAGCAGCCAAGTTGTTAGTAATGAAAAACTGTTTTTT	CASSQVVSNEKLFF
TRBD2	-	TRBV2	TRBJ2-3	TGTGCCAGCAGTCCGGGACTAGCGGGGTCGTCAGATACGCAGTATTTT	CASSPGLAGSSDTQYF
TRBD2	-	TRBV4-2	TRBJ2-5	TGTGCCAGCAGCCAAGATGCTTCTGGGCCTAGCGGGGAGACCCAGTACTTC	CASSQDASGPSGETQYF
-	-	TRBV5-6	TRBJ1-2	TGTGCCAGCAGCCCCGGGCGTCGGGGGTATGGCTACACCTTC	CASSPGRRGYGYTF
-	-	TRBV28	TRBJ1-5	TGTGCCATCAACCAGGGCGCCAATCAGCCCCAGCATTTT	CAINQGANQPQHF
TRBD1	-	TRBV27	TRBJ1-1	TGTGCCAGCAGTCCGGGGACAGGGGCAATTAACACTGAAGCTTTCTTT	CASSPGTGAINTEAFF
-	-	TRBV10-3	TRBJ1-2	TGTGCCATCAGTGAGTCGCGTAACTATGGCTACACCTTC	CAISESRNYGYTF
TRBD1	-	TRBV6-1	TRBJ2-1	TGTGCCAGCAGGGGCAGGGGGCGCGGTGAGCAGTTCTTC	CASRGRGRGEQFF
TRBD1	-	TRBV19	TRBJ1-4	TGTGCCAGTAGTAAGGACAGGGCAACTAATGAAAAACTGTTTTTT	CASSKDRATNEKLFF
-	-	TRBV21-1	TRBJ2-5	TGTGCCAGCAGCAAATGGGGACAGATACAAGAGACCCAGTACTTC	CASSKWGQIQETQYF
TRBD2	-	TRBV18	TRBJ2-7	TGTGCCAGCTCACCACCGGCGGGAGTCTACGAGCAGTACTTC	CASSPPAGVYEQYF
-	-	TRBV30	TRBJ1-4	TGTGCCTGTCAAGGGGGAACTAATGAAAAACTGTTTTTT	CACQGGTNEKLFF
TRBD2	-	TRBV15	TRBJ2-1	TGTGCCACCAGCACCGAGGGCGGGAGTATCGACAATGAGCAGTTCTTC	CATSTEGGSIDNEQFF
-	-	TRBV28	TRBJ1-2	TGTGCCAGCAGTTCCTCCCCGGGTTCGGGTGACTATGGCTACACCTTC	CASSSSPGSGDYGYTF
TRBD1	once	TRBV5-6	TRBJ1-2	TGTGCCAGCAGCTTGGCCGGGACAGGGCATCACTATGGCTACACCTTC	CASSLAGTGHHYGYTF
-	-	TRBV5-4	TRBJ1-1	TGTGCCAGCAGCGACGGGGAGCTGAACACTGAAGCTTTCTTT	CASSDGELNTEAFF
TRBD2	once	TRBV11-2	TRBJ2-1	TGTGCCAGCAGCCCACCGACTAGCGGGCTCTACAATGAGCAGTTCTTC	CASSPPTSGLYNEQFF
-	-	TRBV27	TRBJ1-4	TGTGCCAGCAGTTTTACTTCAGGGCTGGGTGAAAAACTGTTTTTT	CASSFTSGLGEKLFF
-	-	TRBV5-1	TRBJ2-7	TGCGCCAGCAGCTTGGCCCCCGGAGAACCCTACGAGCAGTACTTC	CASSLAPGEPYEQYF
-	-	TRBV15	TRBJ2-5	TGTGCCACCAGCAGAGATGCGGGGCCCCAGTACTTC	CATSRDAGPQYF
-	once	TRBV6-6	TRBJ1-3	TGTGCCAGCAGGGACGGAGGCTCCGGAAACACCATATATTTT	CASRDGGSGNTIYF
-	-	TRBV5-1	TRBJ2-3	TGCGCCAGCAGCTTGGATGGTAGCATTAGCACAGATACGCAGTATTTT	CASSLDGSISTDTQYF
TRBD2	-	TRBV5-1	TRBJ2-3	TGCGCCAGCAGGCCCGGGAGCGGGAGGGTCACAGATACGCAGTATTTT	CASRPGSGRVTDTQYF
-	-	TRBV6-6	TRBJ1-2	TGTGCCAGCAGCCCCTCCGTCGGGGATGGCTACACCTTC	CASSPSVGDGYTF
-	-	TRBV28	TRBJ2-2	TGTGCCAGCAGTGTCGGGAGCACCGGGGAGCTGTTTTTT	CASSVGSTGELFF
TRBD1	-	TRBV11-2	TRBJ2-5	TGTGCCAGCAGCCCCGGGACAGGGCCCGAAGAGACCCAGTACTTC	CASSPGTGPEETQYF
-	-	TRBV27	TRBJ2-1	TGTGCCAGGTGGAGGGTGGGCTCCTACAATGAGCAGTTCTTC	CARWRVGSYNEQFF
TRBD1	-	TRBV28	TRBJ1-1	TGTGCCACCCAGACAGGGAGAAACACTGAAGCTTTCTTT	CATQTGRNTEAFF
-	once	TRBV10-3	TRBJ2-1	TGTGCCACCACTAGACGGGACTTGAAGCAGGAGCAGTTCTTC	CATTRRDLKQEQFF
-	-	TRBV2	TRBJ1-2	TGTGCCAGCAGTGAGGAACAGGGTACAGTCTATGGCTACACCTTC	CASSEEQGTVYGYTF